This T cell receptor beta chain was found in a study of blood T cells in healthy people across ages. General study findings and limits: Compared with aged donors, long-lived donors showed fewer expanded clones, suggesting selection.

Each of the donors had ten milliliters of peripheral blood drawn into EDTA-treated Vacutainer tubes. Per sample, no less than 5 micrograms of total RNA were extracted. Alongside a J-beta primer mix, a sample-barcoded 5' primer served in a second PCR lasting about 7 to 12 cycles. A single record per CDR3 protein comes from TCRdb applying MiXCR to the 5' RACE reads. In the table there are about 590,000 distinct CDR3 sequences, about 30% of which are singletons. Trimming shortened V by 7 bases and J by 6 bases, and 7 bases separated the two germline ends. This CDR3 has 10 residues. Germline V CDR1 and CDR2: DFQATT, SNEGSKA (reference sequence). Note on this clonotype: Its matching antigen is unknown.

The chain uses TRBV20-1 and TRBJ2-1; TRBD2 might be the D (6 bases). This sequence originates from a woman of 80 years or more in good health. The sequenced sample was blood. The CDR3 is CSGRGNEQFF. The CDR3 bases are TGCAGTGGGCGGGGCAATGAGCAGTTCTTC.